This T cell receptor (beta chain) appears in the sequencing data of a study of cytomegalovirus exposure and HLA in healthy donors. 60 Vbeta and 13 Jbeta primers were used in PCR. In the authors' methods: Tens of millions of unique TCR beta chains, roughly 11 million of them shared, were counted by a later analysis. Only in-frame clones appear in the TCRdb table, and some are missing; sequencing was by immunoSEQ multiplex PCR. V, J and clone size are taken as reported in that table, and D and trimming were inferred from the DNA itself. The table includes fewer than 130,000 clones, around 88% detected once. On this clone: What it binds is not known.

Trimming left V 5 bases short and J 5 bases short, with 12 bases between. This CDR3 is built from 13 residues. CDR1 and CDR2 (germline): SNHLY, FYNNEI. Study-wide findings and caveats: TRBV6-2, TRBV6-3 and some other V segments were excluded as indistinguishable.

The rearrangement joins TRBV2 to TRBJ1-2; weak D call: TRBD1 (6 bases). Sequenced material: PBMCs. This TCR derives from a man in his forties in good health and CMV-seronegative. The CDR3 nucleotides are TGTGCCAGCAGTAGAACAGGGCTGTATGGCTACACCTTC. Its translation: CASSRTGLYGYTF.